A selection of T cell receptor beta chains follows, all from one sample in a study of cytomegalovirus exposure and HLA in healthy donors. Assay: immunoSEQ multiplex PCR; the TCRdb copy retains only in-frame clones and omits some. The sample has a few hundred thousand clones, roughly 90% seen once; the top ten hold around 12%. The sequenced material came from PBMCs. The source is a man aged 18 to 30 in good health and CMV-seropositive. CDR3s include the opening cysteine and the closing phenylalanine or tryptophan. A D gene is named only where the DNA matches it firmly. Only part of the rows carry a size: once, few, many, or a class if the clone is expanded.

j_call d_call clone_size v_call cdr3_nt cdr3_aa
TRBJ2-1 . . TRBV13 TGTGCCAGCAGCTTCCCCCGCGGGACAACCTACAATGAGCAGTTCTTC CASSFPRGTTYNEQFF
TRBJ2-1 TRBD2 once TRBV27 TGTGCCAGCAGTCGACAGGGTCTAGCGGGAGTGCGAAATGAGCAGTTCTTC CASSRQGLAGVRNEQFF
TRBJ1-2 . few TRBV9 TGTGCCAGCAGCGTCTCACAGGGCTATGGCTACACCTTC CASSVSQGYGYTF
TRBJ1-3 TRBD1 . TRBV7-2 TGTGCCAGCAGCTTAGGGACAGGGTTTGGAAACACCATATATTTT CASSLGTGFGNTIYF
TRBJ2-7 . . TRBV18 TGTGCCAGCTCACCGGTCGGGCAGGGGAGCCACGAGCAGTACTTC CASSPVGQGSHEQYF
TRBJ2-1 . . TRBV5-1 TGCGCCAGCAGCTTGGAAGCCTCTTCGGCTTACAATGAGCAGTTCTTC CASSLEASSAYNEQFF
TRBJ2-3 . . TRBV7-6 TGTGCCAGCAGCCCGGACCGCACAGATACGCAGTATTTT CASSPDRTDTQYF
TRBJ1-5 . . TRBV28 TGTGCCAGCAGTTCTGGGGGCTCGAGCAATCAGCCCCAGCATTTT CASSSGGSSNQPQHF
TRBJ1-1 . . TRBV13 TGTGCCAGCAGCACAGGGACCTTGGGGGGGACTGAAGCTTTCTTT CASSTGTLGGTEAFF
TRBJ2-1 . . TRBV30 TGTGCCTGGAGTGTATATAGCGCCTACAATGAGCAGTTCTTC CAWSVYSAYNEQFF
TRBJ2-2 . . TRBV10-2 TGCGCCAGCAGTGGGTCTCTGACCGGGGAGCTGTTTTTT CASSGSLTGELFF
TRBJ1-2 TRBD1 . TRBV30 TGTGCCTGGCTAGTAGACAGGGTCGTTCAGGGCTACACCTTC CAWLVDRVVQGYTF
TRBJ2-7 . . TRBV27 TGTGCCAGCAGTTTAGTCGGGAGTATCACCTACGAGCAGTACTTC CASSLVGSITYEQYF
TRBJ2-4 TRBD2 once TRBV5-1 TGCGCCAGCAGCTTGGTAGCGGGAGCGGGATACATTCAGTACTTC CASSLVAGAGYIQYF
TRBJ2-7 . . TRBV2 TGTGCCAGCGGGGAGACCTCCTACGAGCAGTACTTC CASGETSYEQYF
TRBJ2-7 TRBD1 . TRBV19 TGTGCCAGTAGCCAAACAGGGGGCAAGACCTACGAGCAGTACTTC CASSQTGGKTYEQYF
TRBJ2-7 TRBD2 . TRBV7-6 TGTGCCAGCAGCCCCGGGACTAGCGGGACCTACGAGCAGTACTTC CASSPGTSGTYEQYF
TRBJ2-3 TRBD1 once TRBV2 TGTGCCAGCAATACAGGGGGCACAGATACGCAGTATTTT CASNTGGTDTQYF
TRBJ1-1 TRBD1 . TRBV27 TGTGCCAGCAGTCGACAGGGGGACACTGAAGCTTTCTTT CASSRQGDTEAFF
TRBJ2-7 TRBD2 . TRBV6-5 TGTGCCAGCAGTACCCCTAGCGGAGGGGCCTACGAGCAGTACTTC CASSTPSGGAYEQYF
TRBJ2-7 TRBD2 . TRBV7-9 TGTGCCAGCAGCCTACTAGCGGGAGTCGCCCCCTACGAGCAGTACTTC CASSLLAGVAPYEQYF
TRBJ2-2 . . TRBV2 TGTGCCAGCAGTGAACAGGGGACGAACACCGGGGAGCTGTTTTTT CASSEQGTNTGELFF
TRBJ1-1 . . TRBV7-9 TGTGCCAGCAGCTTTACGACAGGCGAGGCTTTCTTT CASSFTTGEAFF
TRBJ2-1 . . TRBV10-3 TGTGCCATCAGTGAGCGGGAGAGCTCCTACAATGAGCAGTTCTTC CAISERESSYNEQFF
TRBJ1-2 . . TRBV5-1 TGCGCCTCCTCCCTGTACGGGGAGAACTATGGCTACACCTTC CASSLYGENYGYTF
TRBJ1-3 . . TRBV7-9 TGTGCCAGCAGTCCCGGCGACAGAGACTCTGGAAACACCATATATTTT CASSPGDRDSGNTIYF
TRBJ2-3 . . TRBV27 TGTGCCAGCAGTTTCAGTTTTTGGGATACGCAGTATTTT CASSFSFWDTQYF
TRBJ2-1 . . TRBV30 TGTGCCTGGACCGCTAGCGAGTACAATGAGCAGTTCTTC CAWTASEYNEQFF